Given below is one TCR beta chain in context. V was pared by 6 bases and J by 6 bases, with 8 bases of the junction left unmatched. The CDR3 spans 14 residues. CDR1 is SGHRS and CDR2 is YFSETQ in the germline V gene. This record comes from a study of blood T cell repertoires in COVID-19. About the study: T cells, B-cell-depleted T cells, or PBMCs supplied cDNA or gDNA.

Original analysis: Nucleated cell counts were estimated from reference gene primer amplification. The protocol was immunoSEQ multiplex PCR, while the TCRdb copy is restricted to in-frame clones and leaves out a portion. From that table come the V and J calls and clone size; the DNA was used to work out D and trimming. The sample has some 100,000 clones, 75% to 85% seen once. V is TRBV5-1 and J is TRBJ2-4; 8 bases are shared with TRBD2. Sequences were obtained from peripheral blood. This TCR came from a woman at least 80 years old with active or convalescent COVID-19. The CDR3 reads CASTEAGGGNIQYF. The CDR3 DNA reads as TGCGCCAGCACGGAGGCGGGAGGTGGAAACATTCAGTACTTC.